The sequence of this T cell receptor (beta chain) was determined in a study of CD8+CD57+ T cells in acquired aplastic anemia. Study background: Yields of DNA that came from sorted CD4+ and CD8+ cells averaged roughly 3.2 ug.

The CDR3 loop spans 13 amino acids. CDR1 is LNHDA and CDR2 is SQIVND in the germline V gene (reference sequence). V shed 8 bases and J 10 bases; nucleotides not matched to a gene: 8. The TCR beta profiling, which covered VDJ combination and CDR3 sequence, was carried out using genomic DNA as the template. TCRdb called the reads again in MiXCR, with one record for every CDR3 protein. The data contain approximately 270,000 distinct CDR3 sequences, approximately 55% of them singletons. The sequence derives from a human donor with severe aplastic anemia or a healthy control (not recorded which). Source material: sorted CD4+, CD8+, or CD8+CD57+ T cells (not recorded which) from PBMCs. The V and J genes are TRBV19 and TRBJ2-2; 9 bases are a match to TRBD1. DNA for the CDR3: TGTGCCAGTCAGACAGGGGGGCGCAAGGAGCTGTTTTTT. Its translation: CASQTGGRKELFF.